Described below is a single T cell receptor (beta chain) sequence and its context. In the study's own analysis: Amplification of reference gene primers provided the estimated nucleated cell counts. Sequencing was performed with immunoSEQ multiplex PCR; in TCRdb, only in-frame clones are kept and a portion is missing. That table gives V, J and clone size, and the DNA gave D and trimming. The table shows some 73,000 clones, with 70% to 90% occurring only once. Recruited during active infection, patients (from Seattle) were subsequently followed longitudinally. Trimming at V came to 6 bases and at J to 7 bases, leaving 8 bases not matched to a gene. The CDR3 loop spans 14 amino acids. Germline V gene data show CDR1 as LNHDA and CDR2 as SQIVND (reference sequence). The sample comes from a study of blood T cell repertoires in COVID-19. Study details: Acute-phase and convalescent COVID-19 samples originated in the United States, Italy and Spain. Sample material is recorded as cDNA or gDNA derived from T cells, B-cell-depleted T cells, or PBMCs.

Source material: peripheral blood. This sequence joins TRBV19 and TRBJ1-5, with 8 bases lining up with TRBD1. This receptor was obtained from a man aged 50 to 60 with COVID-19, enrolled during active disease. CDR3 loop: CASRRTGFAQPQHF. CDR3 nucleotides: TGTGCCAGTAGAAGGACAGGGTTTGCGCAGCCCCAGCATTTT.